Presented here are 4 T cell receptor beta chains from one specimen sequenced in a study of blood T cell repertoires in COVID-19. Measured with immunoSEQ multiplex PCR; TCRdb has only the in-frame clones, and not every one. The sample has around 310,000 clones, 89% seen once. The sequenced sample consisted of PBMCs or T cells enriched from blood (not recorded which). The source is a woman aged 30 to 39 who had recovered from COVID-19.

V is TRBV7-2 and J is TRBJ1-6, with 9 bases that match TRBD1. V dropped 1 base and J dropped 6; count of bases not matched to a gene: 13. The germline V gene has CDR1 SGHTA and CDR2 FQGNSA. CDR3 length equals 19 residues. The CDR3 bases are TGTGCCAGCAGCTTAGATTGGGTCGGGGACAGGGTCCTTAATTCACCCCTCCACTTT. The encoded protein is CASSLDWVGDRVLNSPLHF.

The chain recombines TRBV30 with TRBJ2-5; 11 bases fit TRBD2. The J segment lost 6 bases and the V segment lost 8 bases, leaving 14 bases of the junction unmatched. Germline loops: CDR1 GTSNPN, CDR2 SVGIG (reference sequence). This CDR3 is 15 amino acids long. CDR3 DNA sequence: TGTGCCGGATCCATAGCGGGAGGGCCGGAGAAGACCCAGTACTTC. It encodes CAGSIAGGPEKTQYF.

The CDR3 DNA is TGTGCCAGTAGTCAACAGGGGGTAGGTCAGCCCCAGCATTTT. Translated, it gives CASSQQGVGQPQHF. The chain has TRBV19 and TRBJ1-5, with 8 bases lining up with TRBD1. Germline CDR1 LNHDA, CDR2 SQIVND (reference sequence). With 5 bases clipped from V and 6 bases from J, the junction kept 6 bases outside the gene matches. This CDR3 comprises 14 residues. Together with reference TRBV19 and TRBJ1-5, the CDR3 gives the full variable domain: DGGITQSPKYLFRKEGQNVTLSCEQNLNHDAMYWYRQDPGQGLRLIYYSQIVNDFQKGDIAEGYSVSREKKESFPLTVTSAQKNPTAFYLCASSQQGVGQPQHFGDGTRLSIL.

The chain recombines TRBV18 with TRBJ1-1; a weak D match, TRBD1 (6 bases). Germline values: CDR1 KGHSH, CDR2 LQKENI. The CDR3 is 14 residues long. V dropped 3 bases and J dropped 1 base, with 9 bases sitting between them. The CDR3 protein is CASSPDSKNTEAFF. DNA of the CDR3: TGTGCCAGCTCACCGGACAGTAAGAACACTGAAGCTTTCTTT.